This T cell receptor beta chain was identified during a study of shared clonotypes between healthy human individuals. Findings of the study overall: Sampling included only blood; tissue repertoires likely differ.

The germline V gene encodes CDR1 SGHRS and CDR2 YFSETQ. The CDR3 covers 15 residues. Between the trimmed V and J ends, which lost 1 base and 3 bases, there was a span of 13 bases. As concerns this clone: Its antigen is as yet unknown.

Assay execution proceeded at the deep level. The repertoire was sequenced with immunoSEQ multiplex PCR; TCRdb's copy has only in-frame clones and lacks some. The table lists 2 million to 3 million clones, 93% of them singletons. Sample: naive CD4+ T cells from PBMCs. The subset here: CD45RA+ positively selected. This sequence joins TRBV5-1 and TRBJ2-5; tentative D call: TRBD2 (6 bases). This sequence originates from a man younger than 35 in good health. Some clones in this sample may be carry-over from other donors' samples. This CDR3 reads CASSLSWGVEETQYF. The CDR3 DNA sequence: TGCGCCAGCAGCTTGAGCTGGGGGGTTGAAGAGACCCAGTACTTC.